The T cell receptor beta chain described here comes from a study of T cells of healthy individuals. TCRdb passed the 5' RACE reads through MiXCR, listing each CDR3 protein once. The sample lists 65,000 to 90,000 distinct CDR3 sequences; approximately 4.7% were seen once. Germline lookup yields CDR1 DFQATT and CDR2 SNEGSKA (reference sequence). CDR3 length: 15 residues. V dropped 3 bases and J dropped 1 base, with 14 bases sitting between them. This clonotype was counted many times. The sequence was obtained from a female donor in good health. This sequence joins TRBV20-1 and TRBJ2-3; possible D gene TRBD1, 6 bases. The CDR3 reads CSARDSGSGTDTQYF. CDR3 nucleotides: TGCAGTGCTAGGGACAGTGGTAGCGGCACAGATACGCAGTATTTT.